The 22 T cell receptor beta chains below all came from one sample that was sequenced in a study of CD8 T cells in Susac syndrome. RNA was extracted with the RNeasy kit, and a quantity of about 0.45 to 1 ug was reverse transcribed using random hexamers. Using its own MiXCR run on the immunoSEQ multiplex PCR reads, TCRdb lists one record per CDR3 protein. Of under 200,000 distinct CDR3 sequences listed, 94% are singletons. The specimen was CD4+ T cells from PBMCs. The receptors were gathered from a human donor with Susac syndrome.

J is TRBJ2-2 and V is TRBV13; D possibly matches TRBD1 or TRBD2 (6 bases each). V was clipped by 9 bases and J by 1 base, with 12 bases between them. The CDR3 sequence is 14 residues long. CDR1 is PRHDT, CDR2 FYEKMQ, per germline (reference sequence). DNA for the CDR3: TGTGCCAGTGCTCGGGGGCGGAACACCGGGGAGCTGTTTTTT. As protein: CASARGRNTGELFF.

V and J are TRBV29-1 and TRBJ2-5; no firm D call. Germline CDR1 reads SQVTM; CDR2 reads ANQGSEA. The ends were cut back, 1 base at V and 5 bases at J, with 14 bases in the middle. This CDR3 has 14 residues. In DNA, the CDR3 is TGCAGCGTTGAAGGTAGTGGGAACGCGGAGACCCAGTACTTC. Its protein is CSVEGSGNAETQYF. Combining the CDR3 with reference TRBV29-1 and TRBJ2-5 gives the whole variable domain SAVISQKPSRDICQRGTSLTIQCQVDSQVTMMFWYRQQPGQSLTLIATANQGSEATYESGFVIDKFPISRPNLTFSTLTVSNMSPEDSSIYLCSVEGSGNAETQYFGPGTRLLVL.

This chain links TRBV5-1 with TRBJ2-5, with 9 bases aligning to TRBD2. Trimming at V came to 3 bases and at J to 5 bases, leaving 8 bases not matched to a gene. Germline values: CDR1 SGHRS, CDR2 YFSETQ. There are 15 residues in the CDR3. This CDR3 is CASSSGVAGDETQYF. The DNA of the CDR3 is TGCGCCAGCAGCTCCGGGGTAGCGGGGGACGAGACCCAGTACTTC.

The chain uses TRBV6-2 or TRBV6-3 and TRBJ2-1, with 8 bases matching TRBD1. There are 16 residues in the CDR3. Losses at the gene ends were 5 bases for V and 7 bases for J; bases not matched to a gene: 13. Germline lookup yields CDR1 MNHEY and CDR2 SVGEGT. The CDR3 spells CASSDPRQGLYNEQFF. The CDR3 DNA reads as TGTGCCAGCAGTGATCCCCGACAGGGGTTGTATAATGAGCAGTTCTTC.

The genes are TRBV6-1 and TRBJ2-3; TRBD1 matches at 10 bases. Looked up from germline, CDR1 is MNHNS and CDR2 is SASEGT. Unmatched junction bases numbered 11, after V lost 5 bases and J lost 6 bases. The CDR3 has 16 amino acids. Here the CDR3 DNA reads TGTGCCAGCAGTCCACGGGACAGGGGTAACGTGGATACGCAGTATTTT. Its protein product is CASSPRDRGNVDTQYF.

To note about this clonotype: Relative to the germline gene, one junction end is altered; a read error may explain this. This CDR3 reads CSVNTGTGATVELFF. The DNA of the CDR3 is TGCAGCGTGAACACCGGGACAGGGGCCACCGTGGAGCTGTTTTTT. The rearrangement uses TRBV29-1 and TRBJ2-2, with TRBD1 matching over 10 bases. CDR1 is SQVTM, CDR2 ANQGSEA, per germline. The CDR3 sequence is 15 residues long.

The sample holds a few counts of this clonotype. The chain uses TRBV11-2 and TRBJ1-2; D perhaps matches TRBD1 (5 bases). This CDR3 spans 13 amino acids. The V end was cut by 5 bases, the J end by 2 bases, with 9 bases between. Germline V gene sequence: CDR1 SGHAT, CDR2 FQNNGV. The CDR3 loop reads CASSAAGNYGYTF. The CDR3 nucleotides read TGTGCCAGCAGCGCCGCAGGGAACTATGGCTACACCTTC.

The CDR3 reads CSARALEGKSNEKLFF. In DNA form, the CDR3 reads TGCAGTGCTAGAGCATTAGAAGGGAAATCCAATGAAAAACTGTTTTTT. This chain connects TRBV20-1 to TRBJ1-4; D unclear. The CDR3 extends over 16 amino acids. The germline CDR1 and CDR2 sequences are DFQATT and SNEGSKA (reference sequence). V was clipped by 1 base and J by 5 bases, with 17 bases between them.

The rearrangement uses TRBV27 and TRBJ2-7, with D uncertain. The CDR3 sequence is 14 residues long. CDR1 and CDR2 (germline): MNHEY, SMNVEV (reference sequence). V shed 0 bases and J shed 4 bases, with 10 bases lying between them. The CDR3 loop reads CASSLSGPPYEQYF. CDR3 coding DNA: TGTGCCAGCAGTTTATCCGGGCCCCCTTACGAGCAGTACTTC.

The rearrangement uses TRBV9 and TRBJ1-1; D uncertain. The CDR3 contains 13 residues. Germline V lookup: CDR1 SGDLS, CDR2 YYNGEE. Trimming pared 0 bases from V and 5 bases from J, leaving 8 bases between. The CDR3 DNA sequence: TGTGCCAGCAGCGTAGATCAGTGGACTGAAGCTTTCTTT. Translation: CASSVDQWTEAFF.

There are a few counts of this clonotype. The CDR3 region is CASSYVGLGDTDTQYF. CDR3 nucleotide sequence: TGTGCCAGCAGTTACGTCGGGCTAGGGGACACAGATACGCAGTATTTT. The chain couples TRBV6-2 or TRBV6-3 to TRBJ2-3; D may be TRBD1 (5 bases). The germline V and J ends were trimmed by 2 bases and 2 bases, with 14 bases remaining between them. The germline V gene encodes CDR1 MNHEY and CDR2 SVGEGT. CDR3 length: 16 residues.

This clonotype showed up just once. The J gene is TRBJ1-1, the V gene TRBV20-1; the D gene is possibly TRBD1 (6 bases). V was clipped by 5 bases and J by 1 base, with 17 bases between them. This CDR3 contains 15 residues. Germline V lookup: CDR1 DFQATT, CDR2 SNEGSKA (reference sequence). CDR3 bases: TGCAGTGCTGGACTCGCGGGGGGCTGGAACACTGAAGCTTTCTTT. Residues: CSAGLAGGWNTEAFF.

The genes are TRBV3-1 and TRBJ2-7; no clear D gene. The CDR3 has 12 amino acids. Germline assignment: CDR1 LGHDT and CDR2 YNNKEL (reference sequence). V was cut by 0 bases and J by 6 bases, with 6 bases left in between. The CDR3 sequence: CASSQDELEQYF. The CDR3 nucleotides are TGTGCCAGCAGCCAAGACGAGCTCGAGCAGTACTTC.

V gene TRBV5-4 combines with J gene TRBJ2-7; 11 nucleotides match TRBD2. This CDR3 is 16 amino acids long. Looked up from germline, CDR1 is SGHNT and CDR2 is YYREEE (reference sequence). J gave up 4 bases and V 4 bases, and 10 bases lay outside the gene matches. The CDR3 sequence is CASSPGAGTSGYEQYF. CDR3 DNA sequence: TGTGCCAGCAGCCCAGGGGCGGGGACTAGCGGATACGAGCAGTACTTC.

V is TRBV2 and J is TRBJ2-7; maybe TRBD1 (6 bases). Germline CDR1 is SNHLY and CDR2 is FYNNEI. The CDR3 covers 12 residues. V lost 8 bases and J 6 bases, leaving 14 bases between the germline ends. CDR3 in amino acids: CASGVGAREQYF. The CDR3 DNA follows: TGTGCCAGCGGAGTGGGGGCGCGCGAGCAGTACTTC.

The chain employs TRBV20-1 and TRBJ1-5; D possibly corresponds to TRBD1 (5 bases). Germline V gene lookup returns CDR1 DFQATT and CDR2 SNEGSKA (reference sequence). This CDR3 spans 14 amino acids. V was pared by 6 bases and J by 6 bases, with 18 bases between. This CDR3 is CSARLQGGGQPQHF. In DNA form, the CDR3 reads TGCAGTGCCAGACTCCAGGGAGGCGGTCAGCCCCAGCATTTT.

DNA of the CDR3: TGTGCCAGTAGTATGAAGGGTTACGGCTACACCTTC. This gives the protein CASSMKGYGYTF. This chain uses TRBV19 with TRBJ1-2; D remains ambiguous. The CDR3 totals 12 residues. Germline assignment: CDR1 LNHDA and CDR2 SQIVND (reference sequence). V was pared by 3 bases and J by 8 bases, with 10 bases between.

This chain links TRBV2 with TRBJ2-7; D is perhaps TRBD1 (6 bases). V was trimmed by 7 bases and J by 0 bases, leaving 10 bases between them. The CDR3 totals 13 residues. Germline V gives CDR1 SNHLY, CDR2 FYNNEI. The CDR3 DNA is TGTGCCAGCAACAGGGCGAGCTCCTACGAGCAGTACTTC. Residues: CASNRASSYEQYF.

The V gene is TRBV20-1, the J gene TRBJ2-3, with TRBD2 matching 8 bases. Trimming removed 7 bases from V and 3 bases from J; junction bases left unmatched: 12. CDR3 length: 15 residues. The germline V gene has CDR1 DFQATT and CDR2 SNEGSKA (reference sequence). In nucleotides, the CDR3 is TGCAGTGGCCGTTCAGGGACTAGTGGAACAGATACGCAGTATTTT. This translates into CSGRSGTSGTDTQYF.

The gene calls are TRBV4-1 and TRBJ2-5, with TRBD2 as a possible D gene (5 bases). CDR3 length equals 14 residues. Trimming removed 0 bases from V and 7 bases from J, with 12 bases in between. Germline V gives CDR1 MGHRA, CDR2 YSYEKL. This CDR3 is CASSQDGVRVTQYF. CDR3 nucleotide sequence: TGCGCCAGCAGCCAAGACGGGGTGAGGGTGACCCAGTACTTC.

The chain joins TRBV7-3 to TRBJ1-2, with D hard to call. Germline V CDR1 and CDR2: SGHTA, FQGTGA. This CDR3 has 15 residues. Trimming left V 5 bases short and J 3 bases short, with 16 bases between. The CDR3 reads CASSLSATGHYGYTF. CDR3 bases: TGTGCCAGCAGCCTAAGCGCGACCGGGCACTATGGCTACACCTTC.

The chain joins TRBV10-1 to TRBJ2-1; 7 nucleotides agree with TRBD2. From germline, CDR1 is WNHNN and CDR2 SYGVQD (reference sequence). This CDR3 has 15 residues. The J segment lost 6 bases and the V segment lost 4 bases, leaving 9 bases of the junction unmatched. CDR3 nucleotide sequence: TGCGCCAGCAGTGTGGGGTTTGGGGGGGGCAATGAGCAGTTCTTC. This gives the protein CASSVGFGGGNEQFF.